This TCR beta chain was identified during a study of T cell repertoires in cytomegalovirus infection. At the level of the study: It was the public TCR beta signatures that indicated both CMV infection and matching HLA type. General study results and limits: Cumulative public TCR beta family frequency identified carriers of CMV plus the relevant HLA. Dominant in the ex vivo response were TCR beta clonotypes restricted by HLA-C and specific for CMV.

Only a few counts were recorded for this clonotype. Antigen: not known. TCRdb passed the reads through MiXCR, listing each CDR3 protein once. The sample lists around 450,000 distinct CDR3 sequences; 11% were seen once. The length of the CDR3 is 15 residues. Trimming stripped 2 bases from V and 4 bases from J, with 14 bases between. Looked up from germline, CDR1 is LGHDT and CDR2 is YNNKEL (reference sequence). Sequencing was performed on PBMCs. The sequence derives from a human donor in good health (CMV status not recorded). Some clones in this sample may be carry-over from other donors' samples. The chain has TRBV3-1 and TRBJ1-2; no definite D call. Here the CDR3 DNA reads TGTGCCAGCAGCCAAAACAGCTACTTTAGCTATGGCTACACCTTC. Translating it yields CASSQNSYFSYGYTF.